The source of this TCR beta chain is a study of blood T cell repertoires in COVID-19. Study-level background: Sources were T cells, B-cell-depleted T cells, or PBMCs; the material itself was cDNA or gDNA.

Libraries were prepared by immunoSEQ multiplex PCR; TCRdb keeps only in-frame clonotypes and omits some of them. The sample records around 310,000 clones, around 89% being singletons. Germline V lookup: CDR1 MDHEN, CDR2 SYDVKM. This CDR3 spans 14 amino acids. J lost 6 bases, V lost 4 bases, and 8 bases had no gene match. Sample: peripheral blood. The V call is TRBV28, the J call TRBJ1-2, with 7 bases aligning to TRBD1. The receptor was derived from a woman aged 40-49 years with COVID-19, enrolled during active disease. The CDR3 region has the DNA TGTGCCAGCAGTTCCCGACAGGGAAGGGATGGCTACACCTTC. Encoded protein: CASSSRQGRDGYTF.